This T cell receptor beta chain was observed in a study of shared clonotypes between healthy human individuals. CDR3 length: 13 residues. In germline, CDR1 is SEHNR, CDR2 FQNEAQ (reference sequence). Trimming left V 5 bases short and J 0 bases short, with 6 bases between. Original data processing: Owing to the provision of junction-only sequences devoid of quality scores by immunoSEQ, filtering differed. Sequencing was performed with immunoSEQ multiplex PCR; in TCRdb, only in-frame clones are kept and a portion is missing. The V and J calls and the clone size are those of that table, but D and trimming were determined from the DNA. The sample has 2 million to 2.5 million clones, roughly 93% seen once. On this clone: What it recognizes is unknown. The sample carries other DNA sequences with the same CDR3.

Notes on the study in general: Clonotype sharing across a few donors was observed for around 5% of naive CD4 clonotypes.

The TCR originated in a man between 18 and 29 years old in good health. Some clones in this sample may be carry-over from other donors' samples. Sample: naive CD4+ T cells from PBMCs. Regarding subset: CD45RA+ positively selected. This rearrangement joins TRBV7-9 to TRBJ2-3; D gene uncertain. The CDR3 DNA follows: TGTGCCAGCAGCCCCCCGAGCACAGATACGCAGTATTTT. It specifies CASSPPSTDTQYF.